This TCR beta chain stems from a study of blood T cell repertoires in COVID-19. Study-level information: Sites across the United States, Italy and Spain contributed samples from acute and convalescent COVID-19. Sources were T cells, B-cell-depleted T cells, or PBMCs; the material itself was cDNA or gDNA.

In its sample, this clone was seen once. V lost 0 bases to trimming and J lost 3 bases; unmatched junction nucleotides: 7. This CDR3 spans 16 amino acids. Germline lookup yields CDR1 LGHNA and CDR2 YSLEER. Authors' methods: By means of reference gene primer amplification, nucleated cell counts were estimated. Repertoires were generated with immunoSEQ multiplex PCR, while TCRdb's copy carries only in-frame clones and drops some. V and J calls and clone size are given by that table; D and trimming were obtained from the DNA. The sample has about 97,000 clones, 87% seen once. Sequencing input: peripheral blood. The receptor was isolated from a human donor in a cohort sampled during active COVID-19. The rearrangement joins TRBV4-3 to TRBJ2-7, with 8 bases lining up with TRBD2. This chain's CDR3 is CASSQDIGLAGYEQYF. Written as DNA, the CDR3 is TGCGCCAGCAGCCAAGATATTGGCCTAGCGGGCTACGAGCAGTACTTC.